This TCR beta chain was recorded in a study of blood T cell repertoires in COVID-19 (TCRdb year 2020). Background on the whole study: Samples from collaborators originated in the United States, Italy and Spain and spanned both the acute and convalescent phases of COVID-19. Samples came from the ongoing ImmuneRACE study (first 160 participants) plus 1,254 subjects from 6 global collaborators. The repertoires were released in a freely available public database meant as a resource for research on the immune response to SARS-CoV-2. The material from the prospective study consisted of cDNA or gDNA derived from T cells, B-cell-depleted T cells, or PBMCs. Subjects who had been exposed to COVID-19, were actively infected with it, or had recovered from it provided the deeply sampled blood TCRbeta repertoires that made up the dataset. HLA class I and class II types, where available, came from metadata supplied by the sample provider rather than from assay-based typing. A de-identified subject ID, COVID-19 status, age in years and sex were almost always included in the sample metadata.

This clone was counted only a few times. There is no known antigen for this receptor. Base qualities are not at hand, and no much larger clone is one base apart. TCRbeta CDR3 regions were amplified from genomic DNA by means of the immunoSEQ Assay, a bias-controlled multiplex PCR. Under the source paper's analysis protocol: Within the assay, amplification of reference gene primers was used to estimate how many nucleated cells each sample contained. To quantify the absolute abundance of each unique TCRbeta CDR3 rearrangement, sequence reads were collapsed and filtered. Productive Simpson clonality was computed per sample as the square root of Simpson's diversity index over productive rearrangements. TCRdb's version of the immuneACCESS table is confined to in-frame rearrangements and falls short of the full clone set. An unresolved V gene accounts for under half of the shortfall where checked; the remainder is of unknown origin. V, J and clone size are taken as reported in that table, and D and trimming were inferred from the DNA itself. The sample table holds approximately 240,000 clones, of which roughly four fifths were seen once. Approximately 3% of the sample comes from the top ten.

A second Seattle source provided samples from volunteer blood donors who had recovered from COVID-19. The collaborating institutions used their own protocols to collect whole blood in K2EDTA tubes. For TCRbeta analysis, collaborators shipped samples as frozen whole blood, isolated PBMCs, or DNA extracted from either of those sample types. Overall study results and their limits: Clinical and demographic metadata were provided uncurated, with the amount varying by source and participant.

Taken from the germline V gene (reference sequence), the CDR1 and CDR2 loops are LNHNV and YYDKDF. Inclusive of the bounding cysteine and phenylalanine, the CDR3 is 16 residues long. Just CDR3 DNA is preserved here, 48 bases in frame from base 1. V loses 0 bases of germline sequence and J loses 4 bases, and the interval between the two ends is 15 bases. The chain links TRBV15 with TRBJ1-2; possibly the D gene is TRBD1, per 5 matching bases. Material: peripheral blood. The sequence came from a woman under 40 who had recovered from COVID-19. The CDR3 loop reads CATSRDQAMGPYGYTF. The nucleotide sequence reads TGTGCCACCAGCAGAGACCAAGCGATGGGGCCCTATGGCTACACCTTC.